This TCR beta chain was found in a study of cytotoxic CD8 clonotypes in ibrutinib-treated CLL. The table came from immunoSEQ multiplex PCR; TCRdb's copy has only in-frame clones and leaves some out. The sample contains some 200,000 clones, approximately 79% of which appear only once. The V gene lost 6 bases and the J gene lost 0 bases, with 12 bases spanning the gap. CDR1 is ENHRY and CDR2 is SYGVKD in the germline V gene. The CDR3 consists of 14 residues. The clonotype comes from a human donor with chronic lymphocytic leukemia. Material: PBMCs, obtained after 12 months of ibrutinib treatment. The chain carries TRBV10-3 and TRBJ2-7; unclear D gene. The CDR3 nucleotides are TGTGCCATCAGAGGCAACCCAAGCTCCTACGAGCAGTACTTC. It specifies CAIRGNPSSYEQYF.